Below are 30 T cell receptor beta chains sequenced from a single sample in a study of blood T cell repertoires in COVID-19. Sequencing used immunoSEQ multiplex PCR; TCRdb keeps in-frame clones, though not all of them. The sample records around 170,000 clones, roughly four fifths being singletons. Material for sequencing was peripheral blood. These receptors came from a man between 65 and 85 years old who had recovered from COVID-19.

This clone has only a few counts. The genes are TRBV3-1 (or the pseudogene TRBV3-2) and TRBJ2-2, with TRBD1 matching over 8 bases. The CDR3 contains 17 residues. V lost 4 bases to trimming and J lost 4 bases; unmatched junction nucleotides: 11. Germline V gene sequence: CDR1 LGHDT, CDR2 YNNKEL (reference sequence). The CDR3 nucleotides read TGTGCCAGCAGCCCGACCCCGACAGGGGCGGCCACCGGGGAGCTGTTTTTT. Protein: CASSPTPTGAATGELFF.

V usage is TRBV7-3 and J usage is TRBJ2-6; the match to TRBD1 covers 8 bases. This CDR3 contains 16 residues. V dropped 5 bases and J dropped 4; count of bases not matched to a gene: 7. Germline V gene lookup returns CDR1 SGHTA and CDR2 FQGTGA. Here the CDR3 DNA reads TGTGCCAGCAGCCCCGGGACAGGCCTAGGGGCCAACGTCCTGACTTTC. Its protein product is CASSPGTGLGANVLTF.

J is TRBJ2-2 and V is TRBV5-1, with a tentative D call TRBD2 (6 bases). V was shortened by 0 bases and J by 4 bases, with 13 bases between the two germline ends. The V gene's germline CDR1 is SGHRS and CDR2 YFSETQ. The CDR3 sequence is 16 residues long. In DNA, the CDR3 is TGCGCCAGCAGCTTGGTAGTTATCGGGGGCACCGGGGAGCTGTTTTTT. Translation: CASSLVVIGGTGELFF. The whole variable domain, filled in from reference TRBV5-1 and TRBJ2-2, reads KAGVTQTPRYLIKTRGQQVTLSCSPISGHRSVSWYQQTPGQGLQFLFEYFSETQRNKGNFPGRFSGRQFSNSRSEMNVSTLELGDSALYLCASSLVVIGGTGELFFGEGSRLTVL.

This rearrangement joins TRBV6-5 to TRBJ1-4; D not resolved. Germline values: CDR1 MNHEY, CDR2 SVGAGI. Trimming took 6 bases from V and 1 from J, leaving 12 bases between them. This CDR3 contains 15 residues. CDR3 in DNA: TGTGCCAGCAGATCCTTTCTATTAACTAATGAAAAACTGTTTTTT. Encoded protein: CASRSFLLTNEKLFF.

The genes are TRBV19 and TRBJ2-1; D is ambiguous. Trimming cost V 1 base and J 0 bases, with 10 bases left between them. The CDR3 is 16 residues long. Per the germline V gene, CDR1 is LNHDA and CDR2 is SQIVND (reference sequence). CDR3 loop: CASSIVRASSYNEQFF. The CDR3 DNA follows: TGTGCCAGTAGTATAGTTCGCGCGAGCTCCTACAATGAGCAGTTCTTC.

The genes are TRBV5-1 and TRBJ1-6; D might be TRBD1 (5 bases). Germline CDR1 and CDR2: SGHRS and YFSETQ. The CDR3 spans 17 residues. V was cut by 0 bases and J by 3 bases, with 13 bases left in between. The CDR3 DNA reads TGCGCCAGCAGCTTGGATAGGGGTCGGAGCTATAATTCACCCCTCCACTTT. Translated, it gives CASSLDRGRSYNSPLHF.

The V call is TRBV30, the J call TRBJ2-3; no clear D. CDR1 GTSNPN and CDR2 SVGIG come from the germline V gene (reference sequence). The CDR3 totals 11 residues. Trimming pared 3 bases from V and 6 bases from J, leaving 7 bases between. The CDR3 bases are TGTGCCTGGAGCGCCGGGGATACGCAGTATTTT. Its protein product is CAWSAGDTQYF. Drawing the rest from reference TRBV30 and TRBJ2-3, the complete variable domain is SQTIHQWPATLVQPVGSPLSLECTVEGTSNPNLYWYRQAAGRGLQLLFYSVGIGQISSEVPQNLSASRPQDRQFILSSKKLLLSDSGFYLCAWSAGDTQYFGPGTRLTVL.

The CDR3 here is CASSDRAGYEQYF. In nucleotides, the CDR3 is TGTGCCAGCAGCGACAGGGCAGGCTACGAGCAGTACTTC. The chain couples TRBV11-3 to TRBJ2-7, with 7 nucleotides matching TRBD1. V was clipped by 5 bases and J by 3 bases; unmatched bases: 4. CDR3 length: 13 amino acids. Germline CDR1 reads SGHNT; CDR2 reads YENEEA.

This chain connects TRBV7-8 to TRBJ2-4; D perhaps matches TRBD2 (5 bases). This CDR3 is built from 12 residues. Germline V gene sequence: CDR1 SGHVS, CDR2 FQNEAQ. The V gene lost 5 bases and the J gene lost 6 bases, with 8 bases spanning the gap. The chain's CDR3 is CASSLGLNIQYF. In nucleotides, the CDR3 is TGTGCCAGCAGCCTCGGACTAAACATTCAGTACTTC.

This clone has only a few counts. The chain couples TRBV5-1 to TRBJ2-1, with D perhaps TRBD1 (6 bases). With 4 bases removed from V and 4 bases from J, the gap between germline ends came to 21 bases. CDR1 is SGHRS, CDR2 YFSETQ, per germline. The CDR3 length is 17 residues. CDR3 coding DNA: TGCGCCAGCAGCGAGTCGATGTGGGGGCAGCAGTACAATGAGCAGTTCTTC. It translates to CASSESMWGQQYNEQFF.

This clone was detected a few times. The chain has TRBV3-1 (or the pseudogene TRBV3-2) and TRBJ1-6; weak D call: TRBD1 (6 bases). The germline V gene encodes CDR1 LGHDT and CDR2 YNNKEL (reference sequence). Trimming left V 1 base short and J 5 bases short, with 9 bases between. The CDR3 extends over 15 amino acids. The CDR3 DNA reads as TGTGCCAGCAGCCAAGCGACAGGAGATAATTCACCCCTCCACTTT. It encodes CASSQATGDNSPLHF.

The chain combines TRBV2 with TRBJ2-2; a weak D match, TRBD1 (6 bases). V gave up 3 bases and J gave up 0 bases, with 11 bases separating them. The CDR3 extends over 16 amino acids. Germline CDR1 and CDR2: SNHLY and FYNNEI. Here the CDR3 reads CASSEQGTSNTGELFF. DNA of the CDR3: TGTGCCAGCAGTGAGCAGGGGACATCGAACACCGGGGAGCTGTTTTTT.

The J gene is TRBJ1-1, the V gene TRBV6-2 or TRBV6-3, with 7 bases matching TRBD1. CDR3 length: 14 residues. V gave up 5 bases and J gave up 5 bases; unmatched junction bases: 8. Germline CDR1 reads MNHEY; CDR2 reads SVGEGT. CDR3 sequence reads: CASSPGGRVTEAFF. CDR3 DNA sequence: TGTGCCAGCAGTCCAGGGGGAAGGGTTACTGAAGCTTTCTTT.

The V and J genes are TRBV28 and TRBJ2-2; D remains unclear. Germline CDR1 reads MDHEN; CDR2 reads SYDVKM. The V end was cut by 6 bases, the J end by 1 base, with 6 bases between. This CDR3 has 13 residues. CDR3 sequence reads: CASSSQNTGELFF. CDR3 in DNA: TGTGCCAGCAGCTCACAGAACACCGGGGAGCTGTTTTTT.

The rearrangement uses TRBV28 and TRBJ2-3, with 12 nucleotides matching TRBD2. Per germline, CDR1 MDHEN and CDR2 SYDVKM. V was clipped by 5 bases and J by 1 base; unmatched bases: 1. This CDR3 spans 15 amino acids. CDR3 bases: TGTGCCAGCAGTCTAGCGGGAGGGCGCACAGATACGCAGTATTTT. It specifies CASSLAGGRTDTQYF.

The V and J genes are TRBV28 and TRBJ2-3, with TRBD1 as a possible D gene (7 bases). This CDR3 has 17 amino acids. Trimming took 2 bases from V and 4 from J, leaving 19 bases between them. Germline CDR1 is MDHEN and CDR2 is SYDVKM. The CDR3 sequence is CASSLGETGRFADTQYF. The DNA of the CDR3 is TGTGCCAGCAGTTTAGGGGAGACAGGGAGGTTTGCAGATACGCAGTATTTT.

This clone was detected only once. CDR3 nucleotides: TGTGCCAGCAGCCCGTGGGGCAGGGGGCGTCCCTCTGACTATGGCTACACCTTC. Protein: CASSPWGRGRPSDYGYTF. This sequence joins TRBV7-9 and TRBJ1-2, with 8 bases that match TRBD1. Germline CDR1 and CDR2: SEHNR and FQNEAQ (reference sequence). V shed 5 bases, J shed 3 bases, and the junction held 17 bases outside the gene matches. CDR3 length: 18 residues.

This clone is a singleton in its sample. The V and J genes are TRBV27 and TRBJ1-5; 7 positions match TRBD1. CDR1 and CDR2 (germline): MNHEY, SMNVEV (reference sequence). The CDR3 spans 13 residues. V dropped 8 bases and J dropped 4; count of bases not matched to a gene: 5. Here the CDR3 DNA reads TGTGCCAGCTGGCAGGGGGGAAATCAGCCCCAGCATTTT. This encodes CASWQGGNQPQHF.

J is TRBJ2-7 and V is TRBV10-3; D is possibly TRBD2 (5 bases). CDR3 length: 13 amino acids. Trimming took 6 bases from V and 3 from J, leaving 12 bases between them. Germline V gene sequence: CDR1 ENHRY, CDR2 SYGVKD. This CDR3 is CAISREQDYEQYF. The CDR3 bases are TGTGCCATCAGCCGGGAACAAGACTACGAGCAGTACTTC.

V usage is TRBV2 and J usage is TRBJ2-4, with D hard to call. The V gene lost 8 bases and the J gene lost 5 bases, with 7 bases spanning the gap. The germline V gene has CDR1 SNHLY and CDR2 FYNNEI. This CDR3 comprises 11 residues. DNA for the CDR3: TGTGCCAGCCTGGCGGAAAACATTCAGTACTTC. As protein: CASLAENIQYF. The whole variable domain, remainder taken from reference TRBV2 and TRBJ2-4, is EPEVTQTPSHQVTQMGQEVILRCVPISNHLYFYWYRQILGQKVEFLVSFYNNEISEKSEIFDDQFSVERPDGSNFTLKIRSTKLEDSAMYFCASLAENIQYFGAGTRLSVL.

The V call is TRBV6-2 or TRBV6-3, the J call TRBJ2-3, with 9 positions matching TRBD2. The CDR3 consists of 15 residues. The V gene end was trimmed by 4 bases and the J gene end by 1 base; junction bases not matched to a gene: 3. The V gene's germline CDR1 is MNHEY and CDR2 SVGEGT. CDR3 amino acids: CASSSWTSGTDTQYF. CDR3 nucleotide sequence: TGTGCCAGCAGTTCCTGGACTAGCGGCACAGATACGCAGTATTTT.

The chain has TRBV6-5 and TRBJ2-1; the D is unclear. Per the germline V gene, CDR1 is MNHEY and CDR2 is SVGAGI. The length of the CDR3 is 15 residues. The V and J ends lost 6 bases and 3 bases respectively, with 15 bases between them. CDR3 sequence (DNA): TGTGCCAGCAGGCAGGATGGTGTGGTCTACAATGAGCAGTTCTTC. The encoded protein is CASRQDGVVYNEQFF.

The chain uses TRBV5-5 and TRBJ1-5; 8 nucleotides agree with TRBD1. Germline assignment: CDR1 SGHKS and CDR2 YYEKEE (reference sequence). V lost 2 bases to trimming and J lost 4 bases; unmatched junction nucleotides: 5. CDR3 length: 15 amino acids. CDR3 sequence (DNA): TGTGCCAGCAGCTTCGGGCAGGGGGCTAATCAGCCCCAGCATTTT. Translating it yields CASSFGQGANQPQHF.

The chain couples TRBV6-4 to TRBJ2-1, with TRBD1 identical over 7 bases. The length of the CDR3 is 15 residues. CDR1 is MRHNA and CDR2 is SNTAGT in the germline V gene. J was trimmed by 4 bases and V by 3 bases; bases with no gene match: 6. The CDR3 DNA reads as TGTGCCAGCAGTGAGCAACAGGGGATTTACAATGAGCAGTTCTTC. It specifies CASSEQQGIYNEQFF.

This clone occurred once. This CDR3 reads CASSPGQENYEQYF. In nucleotides, the CDR3 is TGTGCCAGCAGCCCCGGACAGGAAAACTACGAGCAGTACTTC. This sequence joins TRBV3-1 (or the pseudogene TRBV3-2) and TRBJ2-7, with 7 bases matching TRBD1. With V trimmed by 4 bases and J by 3 bases, 6 bases remained unmatched. The CDR3 runs 14 residues. Per the germline V gene, CDR1 is LGHDT and CDR2 is YNNKEL (reference sequence).

The rearrangement links TRBV3-1 (or the pseudogene TRBV3-2) to TRBJ1-4; weak D call: TRBD1 (6 bases). Germline-derived CDR1 and CDR2 are LGHDT and YNNKEL (reference sequence). V dropped 5 bases and J dropped 7 bases, with 14 bases sitting between them. There are 14 residues in the CDR3. The CDR3 DNA reads TGTGCCAGCAGCGCCAGGGAGGGGGGTGAAAAACTGTTTTTT. It yields the protein CASSAREGGEKLFF.

This chain connects TRBV7-9 to TRBJ2-5, with a possible D match to TRBD2 (6 bases). Germline CDR1 SEHNR, CDR2 FQNEAQ (reference sequence). Trimming cost V 1 base and J 4 bases, with 10 bases left between them. CDR3 size: 14 residues. The CDR3 nucleotides read TGTGCCAGCAGCTTAGGATCTAGCGTAGAGACCCAGTACTTC. Translation gives CASSLGSSVETQYF.

The chain joins TRBV15 to TRBJ2-4; D gene ambiguous. Trimming removed 4 bases from V and 7 bases from J, with 17 bases in between. The germline V gene encodes CDR1 LNHNV and CDR2 YYDKDF (reference sequence). CDR3 length: 15 amino acids. The CDR3 loop reads CATSTRTSPGNIQYF. The DNA for the CDR3 is TGTGCCACCAGCACCCGCACCTCACCCGGGAACATTCAGTACTTC. The variable domain in full, completed from reference TRBV15 and TRBJ2-4, reads DAMVIQNPRYQVTQFGKPVTLSCSQTLNHNVMYWYQQKSSQAPKLLFHYYDKDFNNEADTPDNFQSRRPNTSFCFLDIRSPGLGDTAMYLCATSTRTSPGNIQYFGAGTRLSVL.

The chain carries TRBV5-6 and TRBJ2-5; 11 bases match TRBD2. Trimming took 3 bases from V and 0 from J; bases not matched to a gene: 7. The CDR3 consists of 17 residues. Germline values: CDR1 SGHDT, CDR2 YYEEEE. The CDR3 here is CASSSWGLAVDQETQYF. CDR3 nucleotide sequence: TGTGCCAGCAGCTCGTGGGGACTAGCGGTGGACCAAGAGACCCAGTACTTC.

V usage is TRBV2 and J usage is TRBJ1-5; no clear D. The CDR3 runs 14 residues. Trimming removed 7 bases from V and 3 bases from J, with 13 bases in between. Germline V gives CDR1 SNHLY, CDR2 FYNNEI. Here the CDR3 reads CASTNTGNNQPQHF. Written as DNA, the CDR3 is TGTGCCAGCACAAACACGGGGAACAATCAGCCCCAGCATTTT.